This T cell receptor beta chain derives from a study of blood T cell repertoires in COVID-19. Background on the study: Specimens from acute and convalescent COVID-19 originated in the United States, Italy and Spain. T cells, B-cell-depleted T cells, or PBMCs provided the cDNA or gDNA that served as material.

Original analysis: How many nucleated cells were present was estimated from reference gene primer amplification. Libraries were prepared by immunoSEQ multiplex PCR; TCRdb keeps only in-frame clonotypes and omits some of them. The DNA gave D and trimming, while V, J and clone size come from that table. Here the sample spans around 300,000 clones, 70% to 90% being singletons. The CDR3 is made up of 16 amino acids. J lost 7 bases, V lost 3 bases, and 12 bases had no gene match. Germline V gives CDR1 SGHRS, CDR2 YFSETQ. The sample comprised peripheral blood. This sequence originates from a woman aged 70-85 years with acute or convalescent COVID-19. The chain is built from TRBV5-1 and TRBJ2-1; the match to TRBD2 covers 8 bases. The CDR3 nucleotides are TGCGCCAGCAGCTCCCCTAGCGGGCGCTCCTTTAATGAGCAGTTCTTC. Translating gives CASSSPSGRSFNEQFF.